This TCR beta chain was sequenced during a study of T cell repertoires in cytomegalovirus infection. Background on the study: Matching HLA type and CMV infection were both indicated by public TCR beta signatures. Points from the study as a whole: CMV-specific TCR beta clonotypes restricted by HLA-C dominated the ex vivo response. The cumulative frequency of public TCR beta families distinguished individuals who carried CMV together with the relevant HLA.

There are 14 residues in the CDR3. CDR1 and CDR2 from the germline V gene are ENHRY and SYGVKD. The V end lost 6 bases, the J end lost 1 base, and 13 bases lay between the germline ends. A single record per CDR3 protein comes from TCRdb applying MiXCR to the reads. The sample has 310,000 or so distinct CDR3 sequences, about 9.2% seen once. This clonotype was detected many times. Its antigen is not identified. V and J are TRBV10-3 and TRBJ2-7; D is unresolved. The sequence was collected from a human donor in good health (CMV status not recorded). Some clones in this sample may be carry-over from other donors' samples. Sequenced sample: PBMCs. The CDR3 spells CAISPGSASYEQYF. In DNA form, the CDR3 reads TGTGCCATCAGCCCCGGGTCTGCGTCCTACGAGCAGTACTTC.